These T cell receptor beta chains were read from a single sample in a study of T cell responses to AZD1222 COVID-19 vaccine. Profiling relied on immunoSEQ multiplex PCR, and the TCRdb table lists in-frame clones only, not all of them. The data hold about 110,000 clones, with over 80% observed a single time. The sequencing here drew on peripheral blood, taken on day 0 of AZD1222 vaccination. These TCRs come from an adult in good health. The CDR3 runs from the conserved cysteine through the conserved F or W. A D gene is named only where the DNA matches it firmly. Some rows have no size entry. The others give once, few or many, or a class for an expanded clone.

size	V	D	J	DNA	CDR3
NA	TRBV6-1	TRBD1	TRBJ1-6	TGTGCCAGCAGTGATGACAGGGGGTTTATCGACGCACCCCTCCACTTT	CASSDDRGFIDAPLHF
NA	TRBV7-8	NA	TRBJ2-6	TGTGCCAGCAGCTTGTTGGGGTCTGGGGCCAACGTCCTGACTTTC	CASSLLGSGANVLTF
NA	TRBV7-6	TRBD1	TRBJ1-5	TGTGCCAGCAGCTTAGGAGGGGGCGGTTGGAGCAATCAGCCCCAGCATTTT	CASSLGGGGWSNQPQHF
NA	TRBV5-1	TRBD1	TRBJ1-1	TGCGCCAGCAGCGCTACAGGGGGCACTGAAGCTTTCTTT	CASSATGGTEAFF
NA	TRBV6-1	NA	TRBJ2-7	TGTGCCAGCAGTGAAGACTTCGGCGACTACGAGCAGTACTTC	CASSEDFGDYEQYF
few	TRBV20-1	NA	TRBJ1-2	TGCAGTGCCAGTGACCAGCGAATCTATGGCTACACCTTC	CSASDQRIYGYTF
NA	TRBV28	NA	TRBJ2-1	TGTGCCAGCAGTTTATATGGCGGGGCTAGAACGTACAATGAGCAGTTCTTC	CASSLYGGARTYNEQFF
NA	TRBV4-3	NA	TRBJ2-5	TGCGCCAGCAGCCAAGATGGAGAAAATCAAGAGACCCAGTACTTC	CASSQDGENQETQYF
once	TRBV19	NA	TRBJ1-2	TGTGCCAGCTACAGGCTCTTCATGGGCTACACCTTC	CASYRLFMGYTF
NA	TRBV4-1	NA	TRBJ2-1	TGCGCCAGCAGCCAGGTTCCTCAGGGAAACATTGCGGGTGAGCAGTTCTTC	CASSQVPQGNIAGEQFF
NA	TRBV6-2/TRBV6-3	TRBD1	TRBJ2-7	TGTGCCAGCAGTAACCTCCGACAGGGGATAACCTACGAGCAGTACTTC	CASSNLRQGITYEQYF
NA	TRBV30	NA	TRBJ1-6	TGTGCCTGGAGTAGGGGGAGCTCCTATAATTCACCCCTCCACTTT	CAWSRGSSYNSPLHF
NA	TRBV6-5	TRBD1	TRBJ1-1	TGTGCCAGCGGGAGGGCCGCAGGGGGTGAAGCTTTCTTT	CASGRAAGGEAFF
NA	TRBV5-1	TRBD2	TRBJ2-3	TGCGCCAGCAGCTTTCCGACTAGCGGGGGCTCAAGCACAGATACGCAGTATTTT	CASSFPTSGGSSTDTQYF
NA	TRBV7-8	TRBD1	TRBJ1-2	TGTGCCAGCAGCACAAGAACCGGGACAGGGGATAGCTACACCTTC	CASSTRTGTGDSYTF
NA	TRBV7-9	NA	TRBJ1-5	TGTGCCAGCAGCTCGGGACCTTCGAATCAGCCCCAGCATTTT	CASSSGPSNQPQHF
NA	TRBV7-2	NA	TRBJ1-2	TGTGCCAGCAGCTTATCATCAGGGCCCAACGGCTACACCTTC	CASSLSSGPNGYTF
NA	TRBV6-2/TRBV6-3	TRBD2	TRBJ2-5	TGTGCCAGCAGTTCCCTGAAAGGGCGGGGGCAAGAGACCCAGTACTTC	CASSSLKGRGQETQYF
NA	TRBV6-5	TRBD1	TRBJ1-6	TGTGCCAGCAGTTTCCGGGACAGGGTTTCACCCCTCCACTTT	CASSFRDRVSPLHF
NA	TRBV10-3	TRBD2	TRBJ2-3	TGTGCCATCAGTGAGCCTAGCGGGGGGACGCAGTATTTT	CAISEPSGGTQYF
NA	TRBV5-1	NA	TRBJ2-7	TGCGCCAGCAGCTTGGGAGGCATCCCTGGCTCCTACGAGCAGTACTTC	CASSLGGIPGSYEQYF
NA	TRBV5-6	NA	TRBJ2-7	TGTGCCAGCAGCTTCGGACAGTACGGGGGGTACGAGCAGTACTTC	CASSFGQYGGYEQYF
NA	TRBV7-2	NA	TRBJ1-2	TGTGCCAGCAGCCGCGAGGGGTATGGCTACACCTTC	CASSREGYGYTF
NA	TRBV6-5	NA	TRBJ1-3	TGTGCCAGCAGTTACTTAAATGGAAACACCATATATTTT	CASSYLNGNTIYF
NA	TRBV4-2	TRBD2	TRBJ2-1	TGTGCCAGCAGCCCTAACCGACTAGCGGGGCAGTTCTTC	CASSPNRLAGQFF
NA	TRBV4-2	NA	TRBJ1-3	TGTGCCAGCAGCCAAGTTGCGGCGGCCCGCGGAAACACCATATATTTT	CASSQVAAARGNTIYF
NA	TRBV6-2/TRBV6-3	TRBD1	TRBJ2-5	TGTGCCAGCAGTCCATTCCGACAGGGCCAAGAGACCCAGTACTTC	CASSPFRQGQETQYF
NA	TRBV7-2	NA	TRBJ1-4	TGTGCCAGCAGCCGGAGCGTATCAACTAATGAAAAACTGTTTTTT	CASSRSVSTNEKLFF
NA	TRBV7-9	TRBD1	TRBJ1-1	TGTGCCAGCAGCTTAGGACAGGGAAGCGACACTGAAGCTTTCTTT	CASSLGQGSDTEAFF
NA	TRBV6-1	NA	TRBJ1-2	TGTGCCAGCAGTGAGGTATCCCTTGGGTATGGCTACACCTTC	CASSEVSLGYGYTF
NA	TRBV9	TRBD1	TRBJ2-7	TGTGCCAGCAGCCTAGGACAGGGGGCGCTGGGCGAGCAGTACTTC	CASSLGQGALGEQYF
NA	TRBV24-1	TRBD1	TRBJ2-1	TGTGCCACCAGTGACGCTTGGGACAGCAATGAGCAGTTCTTC	CATSDAWDSNEQFF
once	TRBV9	NA	TRBJ2-7	TGTGCCAGCGCGCGGTCTGGCAAGCTGGACGAGCAGTACTTC	CASARSGKLDEQYF
NA	TRBV27	NA	TRBJ2-1	TGTGCCAGCAGTTTTGGGCGAAATGAGCAGTTCTTC	CASSFGRNEQFF
NA	TRBV5-1	NA	TRBJ2-1	TGCGCCAGCAGTCGTGGGGACAATGAGCAGTTCTTC	CASSRGDNEQFF
NA	TRBV6-6	TRBD2	TRBJ2-1	TGTGCCAGCAGCCCACTAGCGGGGGGTTACAATGAGCAGTTCTTC	CASSPLAGGYNEQFF
NA	TRBV7-8	NA	TRBJ2-4	TGTGCCAGCAGCTTAGTCAGCGGTGGGATAGCCAAAAACATTCAGTACTTC	CASSLVSGGIAKNIQYF
NA	TRBV4-2	NA	TRBJ2-3	TGTGCCAGCAGCCAAGAAAGGAAGGGAGAGAGCAATGCAGATACGCAGTATTTT	CASSQERKGESNADTQYF
NA	TRBV2	NA	TRBJ2-7	TGTGCCAGCTACGAACAGGGCTCCACCTACGAGCAGTACTTC	CASYEQGSTYEQYF
few	TRBV5-6	NA	TRBJ1-1	TGTGCCAGCAGCTTGGGGTGGGGCCTCACTGAAGCTTTCTTT	CASSLGWGLTEAFF
medium-sized	TRBV19	NA	TRBJ1-2	TGTGCCAGTACTACGACGCACGGAGACCGTCGGGGCTACACCTTC	CASTTTHGDRRGYTF
NA	TRBV6-5	NA	TRBJ2-7	TGTGCCAGCACATATGGGCTTAAACGCTCCTACGAGCAGTACTTC	CASTYGLKRSYEQYF
NA	TRBV7-2	NA	TRBJ2-7	TGTGCCAGCAGCTTAGCTTGGTCGTCCTACGAGCAGTACTTC	CASSLAWSSYEQYF
NA	TRBV4-3	NA	TRBJ1-5	TGCGCCAGCAGCCAAGAGGTGGGGCAGCCCCAGCATTTT	CASSQEVGQPQHF
NA	TRBV30	NA	TRBJ2-2	TGTGCCTGGAGTGAAGGGAACGGGGAGCTGTTTTTT	CAWSEGNGELFF
once	TRBV9	NA	TRBJ1-2	TGTGCCAGCAGCCTCGAAAGGGGTGGATATGGCTACACCTTC	CASSLERGGYGYTF